This is a list of T cell receptor beta chains from one sample in a study of CD8 T cells in Susac syndrome. TCRdb re-called the immunoSEQ multiplex PCR reads with MiXCR, one entry per CDR3 protein. The repertoire has 330,000 or so distinct CDR3 sequences, approximately 89% of them found once; the top ten carry around 0.18%. The specimen was CD8+ T cells from PBMCs. These receptors were collected from a human donor with multiple sclerosis. CDR3s include the opening cysteine and the closing phenylalanine or tryptophan. Each record gives: V gene, D gene, clone size, J gene, CDR3 DNA, CDR3 protein. A D gene is named only where the DNA matches it firmly. Not all rows give a size; the values are once, few, many and, for expanded clones, a class.

V: TRBV11-2; D: NA; size: NA; J: TRBJ1-6; DNA: TGTGCCAGCAGCTTAGTACAGAGCTCCTATAATTCACCCCTCCACTTT; CDR3: CASSLVQSSYNSPLHF
V: TRBV29-1; D: TRBD1; size: NA; J: TRBJ1-4; DNA: TGCAGCGCCGCCGAGGGGACAGTCTCCGAAAAACTGTTTTTT; CDR3: CSAAEGTVSEKLFF
V: TRBV7-9; D: NA; size: few; J: TRBJ2-7; DNA: TGTGCCAGCAGCTTCGACCAGAGTGAGCAGTACTTC; CDR3: CASSFDQSEQYF
V: TRBV20-1; D: TRBD2; size: NA; J: TRBJ2-7; DNA: TGCAGTGCTAGAGATCTCAAGGGACTAGTCATCCCACATCGGCCATACGAGCAGTACTTC; CDR3: CSARDLKGLVIPHRPYEQYF
V: TRBV28; D: NA; size: NA; J: TRBJ2-5; DNA: TGTGCCAGCAGTTTACATGCAGGGATCCAAGAGACCCAGTACTTC; CDR3: CASSLHAGIQETQYF
V: TRBV19; D: NA; size: NA; J: TRBJ1-5; DNA: TGTGCCAGTAGTCGGGGCGATAGCAATCAGCCCCAGCATTTT; CDR3: CASSRGDSNQPQHF
V: TRBV28; D: NA; size: NA; J: TRBJ1-3; DNA: TGTGCCAGCACCTCCCAGGGATCTGGAAACACCATATATTTT; CDR3: CASTSQGSGNTIYF
V: TRBV7-8; D: TRBD2; size: NA; J: TRBJ2-3; DNA: TGTGCCAGCAGCGTACTCCGGACTAGCGCAGATACGCAGTATTTT; CDR3: CASSVLRTSADTQYF
V: TRBV2; D: TRBD2; size: NA; J: TRBJ2-7; DNA: TGTGCCAGCAGCGGACTTAGCGGGGGCGGGTCCTACGAGCAGTACTTC; CDR3: CASSGLSGGGSYEQYF
V: TRBV7-3; D: TRBD1; size: NA; J: TRBJ1-2; DNA: TGTGCCAGCAGCGCCGGGACAGACGATGGCTACACCTTC; CDR3: CASSAGTDDGYTF
V: TRBV6-2/TRBV6-3; D: TRBD1; size: NA; J: TRBJ2-1; DNA: TGTGCCAGCATAAATTACAGGGGCGACTCTGGGAATGAGCAGTTCTTC; CDR3: CASINYRGDSGNEQFF
V: TRBV30; D: NA; size: NA; J: TRBJ1-1; DNA: TGTGCCTGGACCAGGGTGGGAGACACTGAAGCTTTCTTT; CDR3: CAWTRVGDTEAFF
V: TRBV9; D: TRBD2; size: NA; J: TRBJ2-1; DNA: TGTGCCAGCAGCGTAGCGGGGGGAGGGGAGGATGAGCAGTTCTTC; CDR3: CASSVAGGGEDEQFF
V: TRBV7-9; D: NA; size: NA; J: TRBJ1-1; DNA: TGTGCCAGCCGTCGGTTCAAAATGAACACTGAAGCTTTCTTT; CDR3: CASRRFKMNTEAFF
V: TRBV7-8; D: TRBD2; size: NA; J: TRBJ2-3; DNA: TGTGCCAGCAGCTTAGAGCGGGGTAGCACAGATACGCAGTATTTT; CDR3: CASSLERGSTDTQYF
V: TRBV20-1; D: TRBD1; size: NA; J: TRBJ1-5; DNA: TGCAGTGCTAGCCCGGGACAGGGAAGTCAGCCCCAGCATTTT; CDR3: CSASPGQGSQPQHF
V: TRBV11-3; D: NA; size: few; J: TRBJ2-1; DNA: TGTGCCAGCAGCTTAGGAGGCCTGTGGGATGAGCAGTTCTTC; CDR3: CASSLGGLWDEQFF
V: TRBV30; D: NA; size: NA; J: TRBJ2-5; DNA: TGTGCCTGGAGTCCTCGGGGGTACCAAGAGACCCAGTACTTC; CDR3: CAWSPRGYQETQYF
V: TRBV6-5; D: NA; size: NA; J: TRBJ1-1; DNA: TGTGCCAGCAGTTTCGCCGGGACATCGAACACTGAAGCTTTCTTT; CDR3: CASSFAGTSNTEAFF
V: TRBV9; D: NA; size: NA; J: TRBJ1-1; DNA: TGTGCCAGCAGCGCTAACCCCGGGACGGATAACACTGAAGCTTTCTTT; CDR3: CASSANPGTDNTEAFF
V: TRBV20-1; D: NA; size: NA; J: TRBJ2-1; DNA: TGCAGTGCTAGTCGGAATGAGCAGTTCTTC; CDR3: CSASRNEQFF
V: TRBV4-2; D: TRBD1; size: NA; J: TRBJ2-5; DNA: TGTGCCAGCAGCCAACCTGGGGGACAGGGGGCCTCGGAGACCCAGTACTTC; CDR3: CASSQPGGQGASETQYF